The clone carrying this T cell receptor beta chain was detected a few times. The repertoire was sequenced with immunoSEQ multiplex PCR; TCRdb's copy has only in-frame clones and lacks some. The data contain about 2,200,000 clones, about 93% of them singletons. CD45RO negativity and positive selection for CCR7 defined naive CD8 cells, a population that excluded terminally differentiated effector memory CD45RA+ cells. The record originates from a study of shared clonotypes between healthy human individuals. V dropped 3 bases and J dropped 7 bases, with 9 bases sitting between them. Looked up from germline, CDR1 is MNHEY and CDR2 is SMNVEV (reference sequence). The CDR3 length is 12 residues.

The receptor was derived from a man in his late teens or twenties in good health. Some clones in this sample may be carry-over from other donors' samples. The rearrangement uses TRBV27 and TRBJ1-1; D is unclear. The sample consisted of naive CD8+ T cells from PBMCs. The DNA for the CDR3 is TGTGCCAGCAGTTTCCATTCCGGTGAAGCTTTCTTT. This codes for CASSFHSGEAFF.